This paragraph covers one T cell receptor (beta chain) sequence. Its antigen has not been determined. No base qualities exist here, and no much larger clone lies one base off it. To prepare the library, the immunoSEQ multiplex PCR assay was applied. In most patients, genomic DNA was isolated using the Qiagen DNeasy Blood and Tissue Kit and sent frozen to Adaptive Biotechnologies for TCR sequencing. Adaptive Biotechnologies carried out high-throughput TCR-beta CDR3 sequencing of genomic DNA for most patients. Concerning the study's data processing: TCR sequencing data were retrieved from Adaptive's ImmunoSEQ software for around 18 patients, whereas a few other patients were processed with MiXCR and VDJtools. To correct CD4 versus CD8 sorting errors, any sequence found in both subsets at a frequency ratio below 5:1 was removed. CDR3 nucleotide sequences shared by donor and recipient were removed because the origin of these sequences could not be assigned. To be classed as alloreactive, a clone needed at least 2-fold expansion over unstimulated cells and a minimum CFSE-low frequency of 0.002% (template counts) or 0.001% (read counts). Mappable clones were those detected in sequenced pre-transplant spleen, lymph node, or MLR CFSE-low populations of the donor or recipient. Cumulative frequency of alloreactive clones was calculated as a percentage of all sequences weighted by copy number. This immuneACCESS table, as held by TCRdb, lists in-frame sequences with V and J called but not all clones. Of the missing ones, under half trace to an unresolved V gene in checked studies; the others have no known cause. V and J calls and clone size are as listed in that table; D and trimming were resolved from the DNA. The sample data list just over 85,000 clones, and about nine tenths of these were observed just once. About 0.44% of the sample goes to the ten largest clones.

The data belong to a study of graft-versus-host responses after intestinal transplantation (dated by TCRdb to about 2021). Notes on the research overall: Multivisceral, liver-intestinal, or isolated intestinal transplants were received by the recipients. Every recipient was given anti-thymocyte globulin induction, followed by approximately 3 years of maintenance tacrolimus and steroids. After intestinal transplantation, graft-versus-host and host-versus-graft alloreactive T cell clones in the graft, circulation and bone marrow were tracked using bulk TCR-beta CDR3 sequencing. Alloreactive clones were identified by sequencing pre-transplant mixed lymphocyte reaction products and comparing these products with unstimulated pre-transplant donor and recipient T cells. The cohort enrolled about two dozen intestinal transplant recipients, one of whom was a retransplant, and a few patients without pretransplant specimens were excluded. A peak of at least 4% donor T cells among recipient peripheral blood mononuclear cells was the definition used for donor T cell macrochimerism. Samples from a few later patients were sequenced in-house on an Illumina MiSeq with MiXCR processing rather than by the commercial service.

In the paper's terms, the time point label means: cells obtained before transplantation from donor or recipient. CD3+CD4+ and CD3+CD8+ populations were FACS-sorted from unstimulated pre-transplant donor and recipient cells taken from spleen or lymph nodes. Paper-wide results and their limitations: GvH clones were found in recipient bone marrow, and some of the GvH clones appeared earlier in ileal mucosa or blood, which is consistent with an intestinal mucosal origin. In the allografts of patients with donor T cell macrochimerism, GvH to HvG T cell clonal ratios were high. Early after transplant, declines in HvG clones were associated with peak levels of circulating GvH clones. The conclusions were limited by the relatively low number and heterogeneity of the intestinal transplant patients.

From the cysteine up to the phenylalanine, the CDR3 has a length of 12 residues. Of all the DNA, just the CDR3 is kept, 36 bases in frame from base 1. The germline V gene supplies CDR1 MNHEY and CDR2 SVGAGI. A distance of 9 bases separates the germline ends of V and J, which lose 2 bases and 7 bases respectively. The rearranged segments are TRBV6-5 and TRBJ2-7; confidence is insufficient to name the D gene. The sequence came from a human donor who was the organ donor for an intestinal transplant. Sequences were derived from unstimulated CD8+ T cells sorted from spleen or lymph node cells, sampled before transplant. The CDR3 protein sequence reads: CASSYGSGEQYF. The nucleotide sequence is given as TGTGCCAGCAGTTACGGGTCCGGGGAGCAGTACTTC.